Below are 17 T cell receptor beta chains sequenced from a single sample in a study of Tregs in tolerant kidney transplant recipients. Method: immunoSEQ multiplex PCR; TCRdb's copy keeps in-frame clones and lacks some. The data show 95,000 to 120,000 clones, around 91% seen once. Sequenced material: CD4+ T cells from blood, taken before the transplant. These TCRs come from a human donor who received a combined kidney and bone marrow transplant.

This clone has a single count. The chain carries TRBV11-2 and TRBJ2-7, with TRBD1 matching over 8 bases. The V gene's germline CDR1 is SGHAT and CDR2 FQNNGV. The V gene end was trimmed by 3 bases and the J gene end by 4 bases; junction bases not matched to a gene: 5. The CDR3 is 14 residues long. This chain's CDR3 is CASSFGQGGYEQYF. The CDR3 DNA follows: TGTGCCAGCAGCTTTGGACAGGGCGGGTACGAGCAGTACTTC.

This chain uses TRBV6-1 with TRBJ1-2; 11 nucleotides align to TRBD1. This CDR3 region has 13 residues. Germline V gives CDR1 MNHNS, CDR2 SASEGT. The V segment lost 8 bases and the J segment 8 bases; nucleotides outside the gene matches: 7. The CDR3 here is CASRWDRGEGYTF. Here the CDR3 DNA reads TGTGCCAGCCGATGGGACAGGGGGGAGGGCTACACCTTC.

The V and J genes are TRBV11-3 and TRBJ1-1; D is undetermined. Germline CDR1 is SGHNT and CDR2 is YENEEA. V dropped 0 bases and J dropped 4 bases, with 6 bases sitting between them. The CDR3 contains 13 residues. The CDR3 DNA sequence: TGTGCCAGCAGCTTAGATAGCGGCACTGAAGCTTTCTTT. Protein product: CASSLDSGTEAFF.

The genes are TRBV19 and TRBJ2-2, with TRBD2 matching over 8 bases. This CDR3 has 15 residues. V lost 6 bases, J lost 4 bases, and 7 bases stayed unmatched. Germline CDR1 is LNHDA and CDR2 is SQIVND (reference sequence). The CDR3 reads CASSPGTRGTGELFF. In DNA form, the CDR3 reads TGTGCCAGTAGCCCGGGGACTAGAGGCACCGGGGAGCTGTTTTTT. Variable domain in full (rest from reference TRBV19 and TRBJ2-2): DGGITQSPKYLFRKEGQNVTLSCEQNLNHDAMYWYRQDPGQGLRLIYYSQIVNDFQKGDIAEGYSVSREKKESFPLTVTSAQKNPTAFYLCASSPGTRGTGELFFGEGSRLTVL.

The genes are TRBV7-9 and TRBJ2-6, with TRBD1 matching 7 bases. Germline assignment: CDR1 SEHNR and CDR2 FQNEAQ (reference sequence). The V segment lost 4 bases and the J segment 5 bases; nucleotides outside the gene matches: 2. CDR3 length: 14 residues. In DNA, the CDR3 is TGTGCCAGCAGCTCGACAGGGCGGGCCAACGTCCTGACTTTC. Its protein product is CASSSTGRANVLTF.

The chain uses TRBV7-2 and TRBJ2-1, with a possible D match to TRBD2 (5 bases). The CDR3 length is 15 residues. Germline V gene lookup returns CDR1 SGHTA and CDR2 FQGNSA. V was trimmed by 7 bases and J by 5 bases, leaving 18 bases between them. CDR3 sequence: CASTPDSTNNNEQFF. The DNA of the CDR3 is TGTGCCAGCACCCCGGACTCGACAAACAACAATGAGCAGTTCTTC.

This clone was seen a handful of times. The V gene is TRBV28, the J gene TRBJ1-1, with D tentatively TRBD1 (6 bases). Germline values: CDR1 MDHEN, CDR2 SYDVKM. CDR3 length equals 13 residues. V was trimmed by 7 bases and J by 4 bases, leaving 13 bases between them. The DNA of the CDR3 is TGTGCCAGCACCTCGGGACACCCCACTGAAGCTTTCTTT. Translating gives CASTSGHPTEAFF.

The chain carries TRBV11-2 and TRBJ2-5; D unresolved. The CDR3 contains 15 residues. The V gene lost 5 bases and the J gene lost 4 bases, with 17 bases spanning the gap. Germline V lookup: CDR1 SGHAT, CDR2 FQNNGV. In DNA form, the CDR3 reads TGTGCCAGCAGCCCCCCGGCACTTAGAGGAGAGACCCAGTACTTC. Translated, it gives CASSPPALRGETQYF.

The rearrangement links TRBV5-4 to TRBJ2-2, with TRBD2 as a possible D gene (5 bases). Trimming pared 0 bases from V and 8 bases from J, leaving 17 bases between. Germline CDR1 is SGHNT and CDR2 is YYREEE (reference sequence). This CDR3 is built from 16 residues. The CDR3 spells CASSLAFFGIGGELFF. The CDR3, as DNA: TGTGCCAGCAGCTTGGCCTTTTTCGGGATTGGTGGGGAGCTGTTTTTT. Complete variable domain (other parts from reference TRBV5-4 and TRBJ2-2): ETGVTQSPTHLIKTRGQQVTLRCSSQSGHNTVSWYQQALGQGPQFIFQYYREEENGRGNFPPRFSGLQFPNYSSELNVNALELDDSALYLCASSLAFFGIGGELFFGEGSRLTVL.

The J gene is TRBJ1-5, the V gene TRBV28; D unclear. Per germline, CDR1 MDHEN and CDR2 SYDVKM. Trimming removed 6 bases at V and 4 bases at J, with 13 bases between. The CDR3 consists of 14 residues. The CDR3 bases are TGTGCCAGCAGGAACCCGAGGTGGAATCAGCCCCAGCATTTT. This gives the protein CASRNPRWNQPQHF.

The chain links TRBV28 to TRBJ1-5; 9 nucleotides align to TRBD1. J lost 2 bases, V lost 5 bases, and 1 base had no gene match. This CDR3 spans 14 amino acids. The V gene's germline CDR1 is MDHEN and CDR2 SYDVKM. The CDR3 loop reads CASSGDRGNQPQHF. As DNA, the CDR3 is TGTGCCAGCAGTGGGGACAGGGGCAATCAGCCCCAGCATTTT.

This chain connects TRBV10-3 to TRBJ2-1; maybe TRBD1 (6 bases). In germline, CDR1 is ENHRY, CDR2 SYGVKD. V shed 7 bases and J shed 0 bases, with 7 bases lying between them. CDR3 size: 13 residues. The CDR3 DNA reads TGTGCCATCAAGGGGGACTCCTACAATGAGCAGTTCTTC. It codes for CAIKGDSYNEQFF.

The CDR3 sequence is CASSQFSGASSYNEQFF. As DNA, the CDR3 is TGTGCCAGCAGCCAATTTAGCGGGGCGAGCTCCTACAATGAGCAGTTCTTC. The gene calls are TRBV4-2 and TRBJ2-1; 8 nucleotides match TRBD2. CDR1 is LGHNA and CDR2 is YNFKEQ in the germline V gene. The V and J ends lost 2 bases and 0 bases, in that order; junction bases with no gene match: 6. There are 17 residues in the CDR3.

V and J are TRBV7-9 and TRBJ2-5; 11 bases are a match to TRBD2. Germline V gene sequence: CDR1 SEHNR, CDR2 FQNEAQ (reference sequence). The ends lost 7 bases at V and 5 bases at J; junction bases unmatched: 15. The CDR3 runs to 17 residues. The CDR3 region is CASTVRLAGGIGETQYF. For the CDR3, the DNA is TGTGCCAGCACCGTGCGTCTAGCGGGGGGAATAGGGGAGACCCAGTACTTC.

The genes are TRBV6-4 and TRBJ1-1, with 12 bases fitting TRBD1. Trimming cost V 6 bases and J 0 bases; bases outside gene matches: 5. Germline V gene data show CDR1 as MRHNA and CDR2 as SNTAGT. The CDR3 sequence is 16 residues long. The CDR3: CASRGQGAKVNTEAFF. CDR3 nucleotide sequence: TGTGCCAGCAGGGGACAGGGGGCGAAGGTGAACACTGAAGCTTTCTTT.

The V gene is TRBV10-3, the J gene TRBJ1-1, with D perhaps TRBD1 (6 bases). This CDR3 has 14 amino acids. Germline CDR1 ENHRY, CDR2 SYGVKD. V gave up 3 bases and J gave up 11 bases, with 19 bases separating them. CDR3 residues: CAISEGGAGGRAFF. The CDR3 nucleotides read TGTGCCATCAGTGAAGGTGGGGCGGGGGGCCGCGCTTTCTTT.

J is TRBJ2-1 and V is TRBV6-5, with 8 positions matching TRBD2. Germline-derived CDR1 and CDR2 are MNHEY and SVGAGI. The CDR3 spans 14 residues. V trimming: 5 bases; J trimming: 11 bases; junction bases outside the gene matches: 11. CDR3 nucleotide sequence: TGTGCCAGCAGTCCTGGAGCGGGAGCTGGGAAGCAGTTCTTC. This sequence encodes CASSPGAGAGKQFF.